Below, 21 T cell receptor beta chains from the same sample are listed, as sequenced in a study of long-term antiretroviral therapy in people with HIV. Run at survey level, the immunoSEQ assay was version v3.0. The assay was immunoSEQ multiplex PCR, and TCRdb's table has in-frame clones only and misses some. Of 23,000 or so clones listed, over 80% are singletons. The sequencing here drew on unsorted PBMCs, taken around 4.1 years after starting antiretroviral therapy. These TCRs come from a man aged 25 to 40 with HIV.

V usage is TRBV4-1 and J usage is TRBJ1-5, with a tentative D call TRBD1 (5 bases). V lost 1 base, J lost 7 bases, and 14 bases lay in between. There are 15 residues in the CDR3. CDR1 and CDR2 (germline): MGHRA, YSYEKL. The CDR3 sequence: CASSQGSQGGQPQHF. The CDR3 bases are TGCGCCAGCAGCCAAGGTTCCCAGGGCGGACAGCCCCAGCATTTT.

V is TRBV5-6 and J is TRBJ2-7; 9 nucleotides match TRBD2. Trimming took 4 bases from V and 4 from J; bases not matched to a gene: 6. The CDR3 consists of 14 residues. The V gene's germline CDR1 is SGHDT and CDR2 YYEEEE. This chain's CDR3 is CASSPGLAFYEQYF. CDR3 in DNA: TGTGCCAGCAGCCCGGGACTAGCTTTTTACGAGCAGTACTTC. Full variable domain (outside the CDR3, taken from reference TRBV5-6 and TRBJ2-7): DAGVTQSPTHLIKTRGQQVTLRCSPKSGHDTVSWYQQALGQGPQFIFQYYEEEERQRGNFPDRFSGHQFPNYSSELNVNALLLGDSALYLCASSPGLAFYEQYFGPGTRLTVT.

This sequence joins TRBV30 and TRBJ1-6, with D uncertain. Germline loops: CDR1 GTSNPN, CDR2 SVGIG (reference sequence). This CDR3 is 13 amino acids long. V lost 3 bases and J 14 bases, leaving 17 bases between the germline ends. CDR3 nucleotides: TGTGCCTGGAGCGACGGGCCCTTAAGAACCCTCCACTTT. Its translation is CAWSDGPLRTLHF.

The chain combines TRBV9 with TRBJ1-6, with D tentatively TRBD1 (6 bases). Germline lookup yields CDR1 SGDLS and CDR2 YYNGEE. V was pared by 4 bases and J by 4 bases, with 9 bases between. The CDR3 contains 14 residues. The CDR3 here is CASSTDSYNSPLHF. In DNA, the CDR3 is TGTGCCAGCAGCACGGACAGTTATAATTCACCCCTCCACTTT.

J is TRBJ2-7 and V is TRBV5-5; D call uncertain. In germline, CDR1 is SGHKS, CDR2 YYEKEE (reference sequence). This CDR3 is built from 14 residues. With 0 bases removed from V and 0 bases from J, the gap between germline ends came to 7 bases. The CDR3 bases are TGTGCCAGCAGCTTGGTGGGCAGCTCCTACGAGCAGTACTTC. This gives the protein CASSLVGSSYEQYF. The full variable domain, with the rest looked up from reference TRBV5-5 and TRBJ2-7, is DAGVTQSPTHLIKTRGQQVTLRCSPISGHKSVSWYQQVLGQGPQFIFQYYEKEERGRGNFPDRFSARQFPNYSSELNVNALLLGDSALYLCASSLVGSSYEQYFGPGTRLTVT.

The rearrangement joins TRBV6-5 to TRBJ2-2; D gene unclear. The length of the CDR3 is 13 residues. Germline V gene sequence: CDR1 MNHEY, CDR2 SVGAGI. Trimming pared 0 bases from V and 5 bases from J, leaving 4 bases between. In DNA form, the CDR3 reads TGTGCCAGCAGTTACTCGTCTACCGGGGAGCTGTTTTTT. Translated, it gives CASSYSSTGELFF.

V and J are TRBV29-1 and TRBJ2-7, with 8 bases lining up with TRBD2. V lost 1 base to trimming and J lost 0 bases; unmatched junction nucleotides: 11. The CDR3 totals 17 residues. Germline V gene sequence: CDR1 SQVTM, CDR2 ANQGSEA. The CDR3 DNA reads TGCAGCGTTGAAGGAGCGGGAGACCCCTCCCTCTCCTACGAGCAGTACTTC. Encoded protein: CSVEGAGDPSLSYEQYF.

The rearrangement links TRBV2 to TRBJ2-7, with D possibly TRBD2 on 5 matching bases. Germline CDR1 is SNHLY and CDR2 is FYNNEI. The V and J ends lost 10 bases and 5 bases respectively, with 18 bases between them. The CDR3 runs to 13 residues. The CDR3 DNA follows: TGTGCCACCTCCCTGGAGGCTAGTAACGAGCAGTACTTC. Protein product: CATSLEASNEQYF. The entire variable domain, with the rest obtained from reference TRBV2 and TRBJ2-7, is as follows: EPEVTQTPSHQVTQMGQEVILRCVPISNHLYFYWYRQILGQKVEFLVSFYNNEISEKSEIFDDQFSVERPDGSNFTLKIRSTKLEDSAMYFCATSLEASNEQYFGPGTRLTVT.

This chain links TRBV4-2 with TRBJ2-7; 9 positions agree with TRBD1. CDR1 and CDR2 from the germline V gene are LGHNA and YNFKEQ. V trimming: 6 bases; J trimming: 2 bases; junction bases outside the gene matches: 8. The length of the CDR3 is 15 residues. CDR3 sequence (DNA): TGTGCCAGCAGTCCATCGGGACAGGGCGCCTACGAGCAGTACTTC. Residues: CASSPSGQGAYEQYF.

This chain joins TRBV10-2 and TRBJ1-5; D might be TRBD1 (5 bases). Germline V CDR1 and CDR2: WSHSY, SAAADI. The CDR3 spans 18 residues. Trimming shortened V by 4 bases and J by 0 bases, and 19 bases separated the two germline ends. The CDR3 region has the DNA TGCGCCAGCAGTGGGCGACTCAAGGGACTCTATAGCAATCAGCCCCAGCATTTT. Residues: CASSGRLKGLYSNQPQHF.

The chain joins TRBV6-5 to TRBJ2-7; possible D gene TRBD2, 6 bases. Germline lookup yields CDR1 MNHEY and CDR2 SVGAGI. The CDR3 length is 15 residues. Trimming stripped 3 bases from V and 3 bases from J, with 15 bases between. The CDR3 is CASSYLGLEDYEQYF. The CDR3 bases are TGTGCCAGCAGTTATTTGGGACTGGAAGACTACGAGCAGTACTTC.

The CDR3 loop reads CAWSQGLDGYTF. CDR3 bases: TGTGCCTGGAGCCAGGGGCTGGATGGCTACACCTTC. The V gene is TRBV30, the J gene TRBJ1-2, with a weak D call TRBD1 (6 bases). Trimming took off 3 bases at V and 6 bases at J, with 11 bases between the two ends. The CDR3 is 12 residues long. Germline CDR1 GTSNPN, CDR2 SVGIG (reference sequence).

CDR3 loop: CASSVDLGGELFF. The CDR3 DNA reads TGCGCCAGCAGCGTCGACTTGGGCGGGGAGCTGTTTTTT. The V and J genes are TRBV5-1 and TRBJ2-2, with D hard to call. The germline CDR1 and CDR2 sequences are SGHRS and YFSETQ. CDR3 size: 13 residues. With 4 bases removed from V and 7 bases from J, the gap between germline ends came to 11 bases. The full variable domain, in which reference TRBV5-1 and TRBJ2-2 provide the parts outside the CDR3, is KAGVTQTPRYLIKTRGQQVTLSCSPISGHRSVSWYQQTPGQGLQFLFEYFSETQRNKGNFPGRFSGRQFSNSRSEMNVSTLELGDSALYLCASSVDLGGELFFGEGSRLTVL.

The chain employs TRBV6-5 and TRBJ1-2; TRBD1 is a possible D gene (5 bases). V lost 2 bases, J lost 6 bases, and 13 bases lay in between. The CDR3 sequence is 14 residues long. Germline CDR1 MNHEY, CDR2 SVGAGI. CDR3 sequence (DNA): TGTGCCAGCAGTTACGGGGCTCGGAGCGATGGCTACACCTTC. This encodes CASSYGARSDGYTF.

The chain couples TRBV6-1 to TRBJ1-6; D is unclear. Germline CDR1 is MNHNS and CDR2 is SASEGT. The CDR3 runs to 12 residues. Trimming removed 2 bases from V and 6 bases from J, with 2 bases in between. The CDR3 DNA follows: TGTGCCAGCAGTGAACTTAATTCACCCCTCCACTTT. As protein: CASSELNSPLHF.

This clone was counted between two and nine times. The V and J genes are TRBV27 and TRBJ1-5; a weak D match, TRBD1 (5 bases). CDR1 is MNHEY and CDR2 is SMNVEV in the germline V gene (reference sequence). The V and J ends lost 5 bases and 5 bases respectively, with 13 bases between them. The CDR3 spans 14 residues. The CDR3 sequence: CASSVDILHQPQHF. The CDR3 bases are TGTGCCAGCAGTGTGGACATTCTTCATCAGCCCCAGCATTTT.

This rearrangement joins TRBV7-3 to TRBJ2-5; TRBD1 matches 8 bases. Trimming cost V 5 bases and J 5 bases; bases outside gene matches: 7. Germline CDR1 is SGHTA and CDR2 is FQGTGA. The CDR3 covers 14 residues. CDR3 nucleotides: TGTGCCAGCAGCCCCGGACAGGGTAGGGAGACCCAGTACTTC. It translates to CASSPGQGRETQYF.

This rearrangement joins TRBV6-5 to TRBJ2-1; weak D call: TRBD2 (6 bases). Germline V CDR1 and CDR2: MNHEY, SVGAGI. CDR3 length: 13 residues. Trimming shortened V by 7 bases and J by 4 bases, and 11 bases separated the two germline ends. The chain's CDR3 is CASTPGGYNEQFF. The CDR3 DNA follows: TGTGCCAGCACCCCCGGGGGTTACAATGAGCAGTTCTTC.

The chain employs TRBV2 and TRBJ2-5; D is unresolved. Trimming took off 6 bases at V and 5 bases at J, with 7 bases between the two ends. Germline V lookup: CDR1 SNHLY, CDR2 FYNNEI. There are 11 residues in the CDR3. CDR3 DNA sequence: TGTGCCAGCAGCTTCGAGGAGACCCAGTACTTC. Translating it yields CASSFEETQYF.

This clone appeared a few times. J is TRBJ2-1 and V is TRBV9; D is undetermined. CDR3 size: 14 residues. V lost 0 bases and J lost 14, with 18 bases in between. Germline CDR1 and CDR2: SGDLS and YYNGEE. CDR3 loop: CASSVEGLLASEFF. The CDR3 nucleotides read TGTGCCAGCAGCGTAGAGGGCCTTTTGGCGTCGGAGTTCTTC.

V and J are TRBV6-5 and TRBJ2-7; perhaps TRBD1 as D (6 bases). This CDR3 has 13 amino acids. The germline gives CDR1 MNHEY, CDR2 SVGAGI. Trimming took off 5 bases at V and 6 bases at J, with 14 bases between the two ends. The CDR3 loop reads CASSHHSDSEQYF. The CDR3, as DNA: TGTGCCAGCAGTCACCATTCGGACAGCGAGCAGTACTTC.